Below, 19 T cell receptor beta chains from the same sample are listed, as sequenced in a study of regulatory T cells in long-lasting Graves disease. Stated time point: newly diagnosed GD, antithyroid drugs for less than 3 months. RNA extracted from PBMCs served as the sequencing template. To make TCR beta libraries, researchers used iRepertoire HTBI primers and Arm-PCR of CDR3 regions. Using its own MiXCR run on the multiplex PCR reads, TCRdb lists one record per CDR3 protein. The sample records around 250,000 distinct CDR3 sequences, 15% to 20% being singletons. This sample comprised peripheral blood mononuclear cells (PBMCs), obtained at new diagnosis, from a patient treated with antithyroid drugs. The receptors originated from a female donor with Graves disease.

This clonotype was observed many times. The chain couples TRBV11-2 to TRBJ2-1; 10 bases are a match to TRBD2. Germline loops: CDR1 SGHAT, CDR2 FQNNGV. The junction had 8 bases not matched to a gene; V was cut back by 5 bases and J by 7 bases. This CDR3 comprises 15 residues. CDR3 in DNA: TGTGCCAGCAGCCTCCGACTAGCGGGCGGGAATGAGCAGTTCTTC. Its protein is CASSLRLAGGNEQFF. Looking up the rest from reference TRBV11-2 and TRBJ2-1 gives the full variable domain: EAGVAQSPRYKIIEKRQSVAFWCNPISGHATLYWYQQILGQGPKLLIQFQNNGVVDDSQLPKDRFSAERLKGVDSTLKIQPAKLEDSAVYLCASSLRLAGGNEQFFGPGTRLTVL.

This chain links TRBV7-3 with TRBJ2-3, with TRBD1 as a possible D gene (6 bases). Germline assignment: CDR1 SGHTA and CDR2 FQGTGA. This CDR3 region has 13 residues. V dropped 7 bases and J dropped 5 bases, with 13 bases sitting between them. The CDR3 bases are TGTGCCAGCAAGAGGACAGCTCAAGATACGCAGTATTTT. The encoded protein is CASKRTAQDTQYF.

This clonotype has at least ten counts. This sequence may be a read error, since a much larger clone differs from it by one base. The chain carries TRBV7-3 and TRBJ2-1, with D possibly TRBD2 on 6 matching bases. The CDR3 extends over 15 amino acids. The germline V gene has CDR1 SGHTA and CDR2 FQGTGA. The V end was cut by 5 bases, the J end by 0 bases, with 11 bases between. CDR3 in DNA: TGTGCCAGCAGCCAGGACGGGAGCTCCTACAATGAGCAGTTCTTC. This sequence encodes CASSQDGSSYNEQFF.

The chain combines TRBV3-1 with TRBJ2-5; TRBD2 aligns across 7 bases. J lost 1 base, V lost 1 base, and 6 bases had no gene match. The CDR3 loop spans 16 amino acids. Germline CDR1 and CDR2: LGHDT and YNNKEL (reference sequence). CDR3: CASSQGWLAVQETQYF. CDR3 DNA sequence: TGTGCCAGCAGCCAAGGCTGGCTAGCGGTCCAAGAGACCCAGTACTTC.

This CDR3 reads CASSLATLSSYEQYF. The CDR3 nucleotides read TGTGCCAGCAGCTTAGCTACACTCAGCTCCTACGAGCAGTACTTC. The V gene is TRBV7-8, the J gene TRBJ2-7; D not resolved. V shed 0 bases and J shed 0 bases, with 9 bases lying between them. There are 15 residues in the CDR3. From germline, CDR1 is SGHVS and CDR2 FQNEAQ.

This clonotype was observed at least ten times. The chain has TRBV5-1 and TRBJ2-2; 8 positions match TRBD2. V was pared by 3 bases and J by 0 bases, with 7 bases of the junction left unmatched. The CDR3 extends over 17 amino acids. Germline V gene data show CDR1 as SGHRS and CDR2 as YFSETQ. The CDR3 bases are TGCGCCAGCAGCTGGGGCTTTAGCGGGGCGAACACCGGGGAGCTGTTTTTT. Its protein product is CASSWGFSGANTGELFF.

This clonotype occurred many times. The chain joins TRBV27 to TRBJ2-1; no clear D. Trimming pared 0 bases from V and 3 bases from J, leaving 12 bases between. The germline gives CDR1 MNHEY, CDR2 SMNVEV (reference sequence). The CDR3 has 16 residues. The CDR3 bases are TGTGCCAGCAGTTTATCGCCGGTGGCCGGCTACAATGAGCAGTTCTTC. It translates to CASSLSPVAGYNEQFF.

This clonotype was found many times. The CDR3 protein is CASSTSRPGDGAFF. The CDR3 region has the DNA TGTGCCAGTAGTACATCTCGCCCAGGGGACGGAGCTTTCTTT. The chain has TRBV19 and TRBJ1-1; a weak D match, TRBD1 (6 bases). The V and J ends lost 4 bases and 10 bases respectively, with 19 bases between them. This CDR3 comprises 14 residues. Germline CDR1 is LNHDA and CDR2 is SQIVND (reference sequence).

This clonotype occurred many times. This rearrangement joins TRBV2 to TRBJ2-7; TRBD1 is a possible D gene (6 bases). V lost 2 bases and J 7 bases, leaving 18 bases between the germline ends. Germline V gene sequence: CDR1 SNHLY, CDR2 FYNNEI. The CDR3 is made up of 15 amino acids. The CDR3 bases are TGTGCCAGCAGTGAAAGGGGCCAGGGGTTCCGGGAGCAGTACTTC. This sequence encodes CASSERGQGFREQYF.

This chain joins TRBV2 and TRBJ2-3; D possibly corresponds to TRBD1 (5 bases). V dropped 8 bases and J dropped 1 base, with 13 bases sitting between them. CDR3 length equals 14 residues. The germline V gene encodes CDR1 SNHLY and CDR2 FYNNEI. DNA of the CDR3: TGTGCCAGCGGGTTAGGACAAGGCACAGATACGCAGTATTTT. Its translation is CASGLGQGTDTQYF.

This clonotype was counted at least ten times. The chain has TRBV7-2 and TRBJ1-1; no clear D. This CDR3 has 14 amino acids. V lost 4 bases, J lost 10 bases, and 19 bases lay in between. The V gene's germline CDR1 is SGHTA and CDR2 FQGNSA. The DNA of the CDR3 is TGTGCCAGCAGCTCCTACGATCCTCTCGCGGGAGCTTTCTTT. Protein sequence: CASSSYDPLAGAFF.

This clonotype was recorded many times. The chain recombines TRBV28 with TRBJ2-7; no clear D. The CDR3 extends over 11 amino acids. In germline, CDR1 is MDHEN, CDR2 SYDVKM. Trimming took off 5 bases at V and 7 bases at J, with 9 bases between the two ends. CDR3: CASSPQREQYF. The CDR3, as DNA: TGTGCCAGCAGTCCCCAGAGGGAGCAGTACTTC. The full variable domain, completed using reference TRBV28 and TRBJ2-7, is DVKVTQSSRYLVKRTGEKVFLECVQDMDHENMFWYRQDPGLGLRLIYFSYDVKMKEKGDIPEGYSVSREKKERFSLILESASTNQTSMYLCASSPQREQYFGPGTRLTVT.

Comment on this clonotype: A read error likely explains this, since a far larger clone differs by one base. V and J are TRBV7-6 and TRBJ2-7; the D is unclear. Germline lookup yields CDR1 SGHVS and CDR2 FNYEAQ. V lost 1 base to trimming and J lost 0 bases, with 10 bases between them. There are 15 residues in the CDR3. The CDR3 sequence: CASSLVGSLSYEQYF. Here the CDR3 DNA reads TGTGCCAGCAGCTTAGTTGGGTCTCTCTCCTACGAGCAGTACTTC.

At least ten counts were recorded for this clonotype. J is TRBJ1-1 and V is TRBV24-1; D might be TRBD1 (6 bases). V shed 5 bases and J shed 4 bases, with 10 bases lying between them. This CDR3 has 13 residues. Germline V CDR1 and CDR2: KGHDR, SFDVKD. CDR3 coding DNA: TGTGCCACCAGTGCAGGGGTCGGCACTGAAGCTTTCTTT. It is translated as CATSAGVGTEAFF.

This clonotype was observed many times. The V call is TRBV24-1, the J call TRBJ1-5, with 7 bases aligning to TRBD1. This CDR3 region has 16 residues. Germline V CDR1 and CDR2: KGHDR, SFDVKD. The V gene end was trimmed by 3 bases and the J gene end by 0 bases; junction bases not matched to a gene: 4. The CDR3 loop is CATSDPGQPSNQPQHF. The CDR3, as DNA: TGTGCCACCAGTGATCCGGGACAGCCTAGCAATCAGCCCCAGCATTTT.

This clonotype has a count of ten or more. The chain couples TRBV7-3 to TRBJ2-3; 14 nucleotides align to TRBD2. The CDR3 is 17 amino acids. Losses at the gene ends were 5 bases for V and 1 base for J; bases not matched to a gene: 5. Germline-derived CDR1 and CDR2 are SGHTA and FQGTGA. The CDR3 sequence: CASSPPTSGRGTDTQYF. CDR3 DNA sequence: TGTGCCAGCAGCCCCCCGACTAGCGGGAGGGGCACAGATACGCAGTATTTT.

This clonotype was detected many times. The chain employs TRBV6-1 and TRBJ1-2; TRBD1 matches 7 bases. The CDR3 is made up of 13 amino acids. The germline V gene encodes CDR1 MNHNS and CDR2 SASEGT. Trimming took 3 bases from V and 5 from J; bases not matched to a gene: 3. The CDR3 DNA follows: TGTGCCAGCAGTGAGGACAGGCCTTATGGCTACACCTTC. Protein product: CASSEDRPYGYTF.

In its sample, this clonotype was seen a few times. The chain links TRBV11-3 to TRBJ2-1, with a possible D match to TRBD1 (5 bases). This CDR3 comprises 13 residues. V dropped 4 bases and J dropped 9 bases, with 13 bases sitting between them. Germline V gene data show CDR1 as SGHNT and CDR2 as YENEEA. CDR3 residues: CASSSQGWTEQFF. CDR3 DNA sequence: TGTGCCAGCAGCTCTCAGGGTTGGACTGAGCAGTTCTTC.

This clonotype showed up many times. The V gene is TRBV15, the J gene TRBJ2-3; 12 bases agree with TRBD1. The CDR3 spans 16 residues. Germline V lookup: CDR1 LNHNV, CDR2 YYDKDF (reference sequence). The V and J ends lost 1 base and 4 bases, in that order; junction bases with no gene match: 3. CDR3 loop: CATSRGDRGRSDTQYF. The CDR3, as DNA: TGTGCCACCAGCAGAGGGGACAGGGGGCGATCAGATACGCAGTATTTT.